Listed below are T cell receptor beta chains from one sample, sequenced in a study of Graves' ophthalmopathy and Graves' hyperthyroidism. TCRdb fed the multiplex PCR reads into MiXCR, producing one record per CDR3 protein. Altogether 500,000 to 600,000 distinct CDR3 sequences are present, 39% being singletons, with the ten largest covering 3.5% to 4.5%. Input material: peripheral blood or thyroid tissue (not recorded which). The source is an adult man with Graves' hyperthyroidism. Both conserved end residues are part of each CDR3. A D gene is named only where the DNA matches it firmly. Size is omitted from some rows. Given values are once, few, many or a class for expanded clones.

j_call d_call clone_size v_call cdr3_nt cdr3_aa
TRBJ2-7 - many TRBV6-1 TGTGCCAGCAGTGAGCTGAGGTCGCCAAGCTCCTACGAGCAGTACTTC CASSELRSPSSYEQYF
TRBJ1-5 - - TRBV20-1 TGCAGTGCTAGGCACAGGGAGGGGAATCAGCCCCAGCATTTT CSARHREGNQPQHF
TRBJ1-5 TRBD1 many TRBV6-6 TGTGCCAGCAGTTTACGGTTGGGACAGGGTGAGAAACAGCCCCAGCATTTT CASSLRLGQGEKQPQHF
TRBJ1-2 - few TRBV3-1 TGTGCCAGCAGCCAACCAACAGGGCTCGGGGGCTACACCTTC CASSQPTGLGGYTF
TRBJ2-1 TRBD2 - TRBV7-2 TGTGCCAGCAACCCCGGGGGGGGGCCTCACAATGAGCAGTTCTTC CASNPGGGPHNEQFF
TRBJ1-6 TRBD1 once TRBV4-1 TGCGCCAGCAGCCAGGACAGGGGCGAGAATTCATCCCTCCACTTT CASSQDRGENSSLHF
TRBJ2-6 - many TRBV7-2 TGTGCCAGCAGCTTGGGGGGGCACCCTAGCGCCAACGTCCTGACTTTC CASSLGGHPSANVLTF
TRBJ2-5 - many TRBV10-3 TGTGCCAGCAGTGCCGGGACACAAGAGACCCAGTACTTC CASSAGTQETQYF
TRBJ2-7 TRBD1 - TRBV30 TGTGCCTGGAGTGTACAGGGGGCGCACGAGCAGTACTTC CAWSVQGAHEQYF
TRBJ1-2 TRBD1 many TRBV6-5 TGTGCCAGCAGTGCCACAGGGGGCAGCTATGGCTACACCTTC CASSATGGSYGYTF
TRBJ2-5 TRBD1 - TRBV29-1 TGCAGCGTCGAACTGACAGGGGAGACCCAGTACTTC CSVELTGETQYF
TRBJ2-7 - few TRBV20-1 TGCAGTGCTAGAGATGTCGACTACTACGAGCAGTACTTC CSARDVDYYEQYF
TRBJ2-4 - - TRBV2 TGTGCCAGCAGTGACTCCACCCTAGCCAAAAACATTCAGTACTTC CASSDSTLAKNIQYF
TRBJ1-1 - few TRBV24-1 TGTGCCACCAGCCTGGGGAGGAGCACTGAAGCTTTCTTT CATSLGRSTEAFF
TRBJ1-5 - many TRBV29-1 TGCAGCGTTGGAGACACGGCTCAGCAGCCCCAGCATTTT CSVGDTAQQPQHF
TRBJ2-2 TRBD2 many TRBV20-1 TGCAGTGCTACCGGGACTAGGTTGCCCGGGGAGCTGTTTTTT CSATGTRLPGELFF
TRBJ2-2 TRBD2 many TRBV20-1 TGCAGTGCTAGAGTGGCGGGAGGGGATACCGGGGAGCTGTTTTTT CSARVAGGDTGELFF
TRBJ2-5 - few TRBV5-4 TGTGCCAGCAGACCAGGGGCGTTTTTTGAGACCCAGTACTTC CASRPGAFFETQYF
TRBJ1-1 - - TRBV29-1 TGCAGCGTGCAGGGCCCAGGGGAGGAAGCTTTCTTT CSVQGPGEEAFF
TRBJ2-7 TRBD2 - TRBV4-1 TGTGCCAGCAGCCAACGCCGGGAGGGCCCAGGCGAGCAGTACTTC CASSQRREGPGEQYF
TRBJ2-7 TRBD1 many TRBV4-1 TGCGCCAGCAGCCCACCGGGACAGGGATACGAGCAGTACTTC CASSPPGQGYEQYF
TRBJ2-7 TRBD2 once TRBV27 TGTGCCAGCCCCTCCCTCCGACTAGCGGTGTCCTACGAGCAGTACTTC CASPSLRLAVSYEQYF